This TCR beta chain was sequenced for a study of cytomegalovirus exposure and HLA in healthy donors. About the research overall: According to later analysis, the same platform produced the 120 validation and several hundred first-cohort repertoires.

Whole-study findings and limits: Among TCR beta chains, those listed as cytomegalovirus-associated numbered around 180.

Comment on this clone: What it recognizes is unknown.

Clones were sequenced by immunoSEQ multiplex PCR, and TCRdb holds only the in-frame ones, with some missing. The profile covers a few hundred thousand clones, with around 90% appearing a single time and roughly 0.96% taken by the ten largest. CDR3 length equals 16 residues. The V gene end was trimmed by 5 bases and the J gene end by 5 bases; junction bases not matched to a gene: 9. CDR1 ENHRY and CDR2 SYGVKD come from the germline V gene. Sequenced sample: PBMCs. This TCR was sampled from a young man in good health and CMV-seronegative. This chain connects TRBV10-3 to TRBJ2-5; 12 nucleotides match TRBD2. In nucleotides, the CDR3 is TGTGCCATCAGTTCCCGACTAGCGGGGGATTTTGAGACCCAGTACTTC. It codes for CAISSRLAGDFETQYF.